These 27 T cell receptor beta chains originate from one sample sequenced in a study of T cell changes during pregnancy in multiple sclerosis. Sequencing used immunoSEQ multiplex PCR; TCRdb keeps in-frame clones, though not all of them. Of fewer than 85,000 clones detected, roughly 90% appear once; the ten largest clones hold approximately 1.6%. The sequencing here drew on peripheral blood, taken in the first trimester of pregnancy. The receptors derive from a female donor in good health, enrolled as a control in a pregnancy study.

The chain uses TRBV14 and TRBJ2-7, with 10 bases that match TRBD2. Trimming took 3 bases from V and 4 from J; bases not matched to a gene: 6. The CDR3 has 15 amino acids. Germline values: CDR1 SGHDN, CDR2 FVKESK. In DNA form, the CDR3 reads TGTGCCAGCAGCCAGCTAGCGGGAGTTCTATACGAGCAGTACTTC. It yields the protein CASSQLAGVLYEQYF.

The genes are TRBV19 and TRBJ1-4, with unresolved D. The germline V gene has CDR1 LNHDA and CDR2 SQIVND (reference sequence). Trimming took off 3 bases at V and 4 bases at J, with 6 bases between the two ends. The CDR3 is made up of 13 amino acids. The CDR3 protein is CASSIPGNEKLFF. CDR3 nucleotides: TGTGCCAGTAGTATCCCCGGTAATGAAAAACTGTTTTTT.

This clone was detected once. The rearrangement uses TRBV6-6 and TRBJ2-7, with 12 positions matching TRBD2. Per the germline V gene, CDR1 is MNHNY and CDR2 is SVGAGI (reference sequence). This CDR3 spans 15 amino acids. V gave up 6 bases and J gave up 2 bases; unmatched junction bases: 5. DNA of the CDR3: TGTGCCAGCAGACTCCGGACTAGCGGGGCCTACGAGCAGTACTTC. It codes for CASRLRTSGAYEQYF.

The V call is TRBV5-1, the J call TRBJ2-6, with D perhaps TRBD1 (5 bases). There are 16 residues in the CDR3. V was cut by 0 bases and J by 0 bases, with 7 bases left in between. The germline gives CDR1 SGHRS, CDR2 YFSETQ. Here the CDR3 DNA reads TGCGCCAGCAGCTTGGCGCAGGGCTCTGGGGCCAACGTCCTGACTTTC. Amino acids: CASSLAQGSGANVLTF.

This clone was observed a single time. The chain uses TRBV13 and TRBJ2-7; weak D call: TRBD1 (6 bases). The germline V and J ends were trimmed by 1 base and 4 bases, with 14 bases remaining between them. Per germline, CDR1 PRHDT and CDR2 FYEKMQ (reference sequence). The CDR3 extends over 15 amino acids. CDR3 nucleotide sequence: TGTGCCAGCAGCTTAGACCCAGGGACAAATTACGAGCAGTACTTC. This codes for CASSLDPGTNYEQYF.

The V call is TRBV15, the J call TRBJ2-7, with a tentative D call TRBD2 (6 bases). V lost 3 bases, J lost 0 bases, and 12 bases lay in between. CDR1 LNHNV and CDR2 YYDKDF come from the germline V gene (reference sequence). This CDR3 contains 15 residues. The CDR3 spells CATSSTGTLSYEQYF. CDR3 nucleotides: TGTGCCACCAGCAGTACCGGGACTCTCTCCTACGAGCAGTACTTC.

The chain employs TRBV6-1 and TRBJ2-3, with 8 nucleotides matching TRBD1. The V and J ends lost 0 bases and 2 bases, in that order; junction bases with no gene match: 7. The CDR3 runs to 17 residues. Germline V gives CDR1 MNHNS, CDR2 SASEGT. Written as DNA, the CDR3 is TGTGCCAGCAGTGAAGCAATCGGGCAGGGGGCCACAGATACGCAGTATTTT. This sequence encodes CASSEAIGQGATDTQYF.

CDR3 loop: CASNIAISTGYSQDTQYF. The CDR3, as DNA: TGTGCCAGCAACATCGCGATATCAACAGGATATAGCCAAGATACGCAGTATTTT. This chain uses TRBV7-8 with TRBJ2-3; D perhaps matches TRBD1 (5 bases). CDR1 and CDR2 from the germline V gene are SGHVS and FQNEAQ. This CDR3 spans 18 amino acids. Trimming removed 7 bases at V and 5 bases at J, with 28 bases between.

The chain links TRBV5-4 to TRBJ2-7, with D possibly TRBD2 on 6 matching bases. CDR1 SGHNT and CDR2 YYREEE come from the germline V gene (reference sequence). Trimming removed 3 bases at V and 0 bases at J, with 16 bases between. This CDR3 has 16 residues. The CDR3 loop reads CASSYATAGLSYEQYF. In DNA, the CDR3 is TGTGCCAGCAGCTACGCCACAGCGGGCCTCTCCTACGAGCAGTACTTC. The full variable domain, its missing parts supplied by reference TRBV5-4 and TRBJ2-7, is ETGVTQSPTHLIKTRGQQVTLRCSSQSGHNTVSWYQQALGQGPQFIFQYYREEENGRGNFPPRFSGLQFPNYSSELNVNALELDDSALYLCASSYATAGLSYEQYFGPGTRLTVT.

V gene TRBV7-8 combines with J gene TRBJ2-3; TRBD1 aligns across 12 bases. Germline V gene data show CDR1 as SGHVS and CDR2 as FQNEAQ. The CDR3 spans 16 residues. After removal of 5 bases from V and 3 bases from J, the junction contained 6 bases not matched to a gene. This chain's CDR3 is CASSPWGQGATDTQYF. CDR3 sequence (DNA): TGTGCCAGCAGCCCTTGGGGACAGGGGGCTACAGATACGCAGTATTTT.

The chain employs TRBV5-1 and TRBJ2-1, with TRBD2 identical over 10 bases. Germline values: CDR1 SGHRS, CDR2 YFSETQ. CDR3 length: 21 residues. The V segment lost 2 bases and the J segment 1 base; nucleotides outside the gene matches: 18. The CDR3 protein is CASSFTLGTSSGRISYNEQFF. CDR3 nucleotide sequence: TGCGCCAGCAGCTTTACCCTGGGGACGTCTAGCGGGAGAATATCCTACAATGAGCAGTTCTTC.

The J gene is TRBJ2-1, the V gene TRBV13; 10 bases map to TRBD1. The CDR3 is made up of 16 amino acids. The J segment lost 4 bases and the V segment lost 0 bases, leaving 3 bases of the junction unmatched. Germline V gene sequence: CDR1 PRHDT, CDR2 FYEKMQ (reference sequence). CDR3 region: CASSLGGQGGYNEQFF. The DNA of the CDR3 is TGTGCCAGCAGCTTAGGCGGACAGGGGGGGTACAATGAGCAGTTCTTC.

This chain connects TRBV6-4 to TRBJ2-3, with 7 positions matching TRBD2. This CDR3 region has 15 residues. Germline assignment: CDR1 MRHNA and CDR2 SNTAGT. With V trimmed by 0 bases and J by 3 bases, 3 bases remained unmatched. This chain's CDR3 is CASSDSLGGTDTQYF. DNA of the CDR3: TGTGCCAGCAGTGACTCGTTGGGGGGGACAGATACGCAGTATTTT.

The chain links TRBV28 to TRBJ2-6, with 9 bases aligning to TRBD2. The CDR3 consists of 17 residues. V shed 7 bases, J shed 0 bases, and the junction held 7 bases outside the gene matches. Germline V gene data show CDR1 as MDHEN and CDR2 as SYDVKM. CDR3 region: CASTLAGSGSGANVLTF. CDR3 nucleotide sequence: TGTGCCAGCACCCTAGCGGGGAGCGGCTCTGGGGCCAACGTCCTGACTTTC.

This sequence joins TRBV6-6 and TRBJ2-7; D uncertain. The germline V gene has CDR1 MNHNY and CDR2 SVGAGI (reference sequence). With 2 bases removed from V and 0 bases from J, the gap between germline ends came to 8 bases. This CDR3 is 14 amino acids long. The CDR3, as DNA: TGTGCCAGCAGTTACGAGGCGTCCTCCTACGAGCAGTACTTC. Encoded protein: CASSYEASSYEQYF.

The chain carries TRBV5-1 and TRBJ2-4; 7 nucleotides align to TRBD1. The germline V gene encodes CDR1 SGHRS and CDR2 YFSETQ. The CDR3 is 17 amino acids. V was clipped by 4 bases and J by 0 bases; unmatched bases: 10. The CDR3 nucleotides read TGCGCCAGCAGCCCGGGACAGTTTTCTACAGCCAAAAACATTCAGTACTTC. Amino acids: CASSPGQFSTAKNIQYF.

The chain combines TRBV5-1 with TRBJ1-4; D is perhaps TRBD1 (6 bases). CDR3 size: 14 residues. Germline V gene data show CDR1 as SGHRS and CDR2 as YFSETQ. V gave up 5 bases and J gave up 7 bases, with 15 bases separating them. The DNA for the CDR3 is TGCGCCAGCAGGCTGGACAGCTGGTCTGAAAAACTGTTTTTT. Amino acids: CASRLDSWSEKLFF.

The CDR3 region is CASSRGLAGGDTQYF. Here the CDR3 DNA reads TGCGCCAGCAGCCGTGGACTAGCGGGGGGGGATACGCAGTATTTT. V gene TRBV5-1 combines with J gene TRBJ2-3; 15 bases are shared with TRBD2. The CDR3 consists of 15 residues. The V and J ends lost 4 bases and 6 bases, in that order; junction bases with no gene match: 3. Germline assignment: CDR1 SGHRS and CDR2 YFSETQ.

V gene TRBV4-1 combines with J gene TRBJ2-2; D is possibly TRBD1 (6 bases). V was trimmed by 10 bases and J by 6 bases, leaving 15 bases between them. CDR1 is MGHRA, CDR2 YSYEKL, per germline. The CDR3 consists of 13 residues. DNA of the CDR3: TGCGCCAACTACAGGGAATACGCCGGGGAGCTGTTTTTT. It is translated as CANYREYAGELFF.

The rearrangement uses TRBV2 and TRBJ1-1; D ambiguous. Trimming cost V 3 bases and J 0 bases, with 11 bases left between them. Germline CDR1 SNHLY, CDR2 FYNNEI. This CDR3 comprises 15 residues. In DNA form, the CDR3 reads TGTGCCAGCAGTGAGATCGGGAGCATGAACACTGAAGCTTTCTTT. Protein: CASSEIGSMNTEAFF.

The J gene is TRBJ1-5, the V gene TRBV27, with 8 bases that match TRBD1. The V gene end was trimmed by 6 bases and the J gene end by 2 bases; junction bases not matched to a gene: 3. The CDR3 runs to 14 residues. The germline gives CDR1 MNHEY, CDR2 SMNVEV (reference sequence). The CDR3 protein is CASRTGGGNQPQHF. The CDR3 DNA follows: TGTGCCAGCAGAACAGGGGGAGGCAATCAGCCCCAGCATTTT.

The chain joins TRBV27 to TRBJ1-2; tentative D call: TRBD1 (5 bases). The CDR3 spans 13 residues. The germline V gene encodes CDR1 MNHEY and CDR2 SMNVEV (reference sequence). Trimming stripped 3 bases from V and 3 bases from J, with 8 bases between. The CDR3 DNA sequence: TGTGCCAGCAGTTTTCGGGGGTACTATGGCTACACCTTC. This translates into CASSFRGYYGYTF.

The chain uses TRBV5-4 and TRBJ2-1, with TRBD2 identical over 10 bases. The CDR3 loop spans 15 amino acids. CDR1 SGHNT and CDR2 YYREEE come from the germline V gene (reference sequence). V trimming: 6 bases; J trimming: 10 bases; junction bases outside the gene matches: 13. The CDR3 sequence: CASTTTLAGTREQFF. CDR3 coding DNA: TGTGCCAGCACCACTACACTAGCGGGAACTCGGGAGCAGTTCTTC.

CDR3 coding DNA: TGTGCCAGCAGTTTAGAGGGACCCCAGTTCGGAGCTCCATTCCACGGGAGCTCCTACAATGAGCAGTTCTTC. Translated: CASSLEGPQFGAPFHGSSYNEQFF. The chain has TRBV28 and TRBJ2-1, with D perhaps matching TRBD2 (6 bases). Looked up from germline, CDR1 is MDHEN and CDR2 is SYDVKM. V lost 2 bases and J lost 0, with 35 bases in between. This CDR3 is built from 24 residues.

The chain uses TRBV1 and TRBJ2-2; the table names TRBD2, a call not compared with the DNA. TRBV1 is assigned pseudogene status. CDR3 length equals 17 residues. The CDR3: CTSSQEGTSGSTGELFF. In DNA, the CDR3 is TGCACCAGCAGCCAAGAAGGGACTAGCGGGAGCACCGGGGAGCTGTTTTTT.

The V and J genes are TRBV6-6 and TRBJ1-1; 8 bases agree with TRBD1. The V segment lost 5 bases and the J segment 5 bases; nucleotides outside the gene matches: 10. The CDR3 runs to 15 residues. Per germline, CDR1 MNHNY and CDR2 SVGAGI (reference sequence). The DNA of the CDR3 is TGTGCCAGCAGTCCCCAAGGACAGGGACGGACTGAAGCTTTCTTT. The encoded protein is CASSPQGQGRTEAFF.

The chain carries TRBV2 and TRBJ1-5; D ambiguous. Between the trimmed V and J ends, which lost 4 bases and 3 bases, there was a span of 13 bases. CDR1 and CDR2 (germline): SNHLY, FYNNEI. This CDR3 is 15 amino acids long. CDR3 DNA sequence: TGTGCCAGCAGTGTGGGGAGGCAGACCAATCAGCCCCAGCATTTT. This translates into CASSVGRQTNQPQHF.